Described below is a single TCR beta chain sequence and its context. This record belongs to a study of blood T cell repertoires in COVID-19. Overall study: PBMCs, B-cell-depleted T cells, or T cells provided the cDNA or gDNA that made up the material.

The V gene's germline CDR1 is LGHDT and CDR2 YNNKEL (reference sequence). There are 16 residues in the CDR3. The V segment lost 4 bases and the J segment 2 bases; nucleotides outside the gene matches: 8. In the study's own analysis: From reference gene primer amplification, estimates of nucleated cell counts were derived. Profiling relied on immunoSEQ multiplex PCR, and the TCRdb table lists in-frame clones only, not all of them. V and J calls and clone size are copied from that table; D and trimming were computed from the DNA. The repertoire consists of about 110,000 clones, with over 65% occurring once and the leading ten covering around 8%.

The source of this sequence is a woman aged 40 to 50 with acute or convalescent COVID-19. The chain couples TRBV3-1 (or the pseudogene TRBV3-2) to TRBJ2-1; 7 bases map to TRBD2. The specimen sequenced was peripheral blood. CDR3 in amino acids: CASSPYGGGPYNEQFF. The CDR3 nucleotides are TGTGCCAGCAGCCCCTATGGGGGGGGACCCTACAATGAGCAGTTCTTC.